Below are 26 T cell receptor beta chains sequenced from a single sample in a study of blood T cell repertoires in COVID-19. TCRdb's table, derived via immunoSEQ multiplex PCR, lists solely in-frame clones and lacks some. The sample has 200,000 to 250,000 clones; about 86% are singletons. The specimen sequenced was PBMCs or T cells enriched from blood (not recorded which). These receptors were collected from a woman between 50 and 59 years old in a cohort exposed to, infected with or recovered from COVID-19 (not recorded which).

V is TRBV28 and J is TRBJ1-1; D unclear. The length of the CDR3 is 15 residues. V was pared by 4 bases and J by 5 bases, with 17 bases between. Germline V gene sequence: CDR1 MDHEN, CDR2 SYDVKM. The CDR3 is CASSWRTGLGTEAFF. The CDR3 DNA sequence: TGTGCCAGCAGTTGGAGGACGGGCTTGGGGACTGAAGCTTTCTTT. The whole variable domain, remainder taken from reference TRBV28 and TRBJ1-1, is DVKVTQSSRYLVKRTGEKVFLECVQDMDHENMFWYRQDPGLGLRLIYFSYDVKMKEKGDIPEGYSVSREKKERFSLILESASTNQTSMYLCASSWRTGLGTEAFFGQGTRLTVV.

This chain joins TRBV6-2 or TRBV6-3 and TRBJ1-2, with a weak D call TRBD1 (5 bases). This CDR3 has 14 residues. Trimming took 4 bases from V and 8 from J, leaving 17 bases between them. Germline values: CDR1 MNHEY, CDR2 SVGEGT. The DNA of the CDR3 is TGTGCCAGCAGTTCCGCGGGCAGGGAGGAGGGCTACACCTTC. Translation gives CASSSAGREEGYTF.

The chain is built from TRBV29-1 and TRBJ2-1; 8 nucleotides line up with TRBD1. V lost 6 bases, J lost 5 bases, and 9 bases stayed unmatched. The CDR3 contains 14 residues. Germline V CDR1 and CDR2: SQVTM, ANQGSEA. CDR3 region: CSVTDRGRHNEQFF. The CDR3, as DNA: TGCAGCGTAACCGACAGGGGACGGCACAATGAGCAGTTCTTC.

The chain uses TRBV24-1 and TRBJ2-7; 11 bases are shared with TRBD2. V gave up 4 bases and J gave up 5 bases; unmatched junction bases: 9. Germline V gene sequence: CDR1 KGHDR, CDR2 SFDVKD. The CDR3 is 16 residues long. This chain's CDR3 is CATSEASGGQVDEQYF. The CDR3 coding sequence is TGTGCCACCAGTGAGGCTAGCGGGGGGCAGGTCGACGAGCAGTACTTC.

There are a few counts of this clone. The chain has TRBV20-1 and TRBJ1-2; 8 nucleotides align to TRBD1. Per germline, CDR1 DFQATT and CDR2 SNEGSKA (reference sequence). The CDR3 covers 11 residues. V lost 8 bases, J lost 2 bases, and 1 base stayed unmatched. The CDR3 region has the DNA TGCAGTAGACAGGGGAACTATGGCTACACCTTC. Its translation is CSRQGNYGYTF.

The CDR3 coding sequence is TGTGCCAGCAGCCAAACTAGCGGGGGAGGGAATGAGCAGTTCTTC. Its translation: CASSQTSGGGNEQFF. This chain uses TRBV14 with TRBJ2-1; TRBD2 matches at 11 bases. The V gene's germline CDR1 is SGHDN and CDR2 FVKESK. This CDR3 spans 15 amino acids. Germline trimming cut 2 bases from V and 7 bases from J; bases unmatched to any gene: 4.

V usage is TRBV7-9 and J usage is TRBJ1-3; a possible D gene is TRBD1 (6 bases). This CDR3 region has 15 residues. Germline CDR1 reads SEHNR; CDR2 reads FQNEAQ (reference sequence). Trimming took 4 bases from V and 2 from J, leaving 12 bases between them. The CDR3 DNA reads TGTGCCAGCAGCTCTTACAGGGCAACTGGAAACACCATATATTTT. Translating it yields CASSSYRATGNTIYF.

As DNA, the CDR3 is TGTGCCAGCAGCTTAGATCATAACAGCTATGGCTACACCTTC. It translates to CASSLDHNSYGYTF. This chain links TRBV11-2 with TRBJ1-2; D gene unclear. The V end lost 0 bases, the J end lost 4 bases, and 9 bases lay between the germline ends. There are 14 residues in the CDR3. Per germline, CDR1 SGHAT and CDR2 FQNNGV.

The chain recombines TRBV16 with TRBJ1-6; 7 positions match TRBD1. The CDR3 has 17 amino acids. The germline V gene encodes CDR1 KGHSY and CDR2 FQNENV. V dropped 4 bases and J dropped 9; count of bases not matched to a gene: 15. CDR3 nucleotides: TGTGCCAGCAGCCTCACCACCGGGACAGCCCTCGGTTCACCCCTCCACTTT. Amino acid sequence: CASSLTTGTALGSPLHF.

The rearrangement links TRBV20-1 to TRBJ2-1; D perhaps matches TRBD1 (6 bases). The V end lost 6 bases, the J end lost 7 bases, and 10 bases lay between the germline ends. The CDR3 spans 11 residues. CDR1 DFQATT and CDR2 SNEGSKA come from the germline V gene (reference sequence). In DNA form, the CDR3 reads TGCAGTGCCGATGGACAGAATGAGCAGTTCTTC. It yields the protein CSADGQNEQFF.

This clone has only one observation. The genes are TRBV7-2 and TRBJ1-5, with D possibly being TRBD1 (5 bases). CDR3 length: 16 residues. Germline V gene sequence: CDR1 SGHTA, CDR2 FQGNSA. With 4 bases removed from V and 0 bases from J, the gap between germline ends came to 13 bases. The CDR3 coding sequence is TGTGCCAGCAGCTCCCGAAGAACAGGTAGCAATCAGCCCCAGCATTTT. Its protein product is CASSSRRTGSNQPQHF.

This clone is a singleton in its sample. The chain carries TRBV2 and TRBJ2-1, with D possibly TRBD1 on 6 matching bases. Trimming pared 10 bases from V and 8 bases from J, leaving 18 bases between. This CDR3 is 13 amino acids long. Germline-derived CDR1 and CDR2 are SNHLY and FYNNEI. The CDR3, as DNA: TGTGCCACCACAGGGCAAGAAGGGCATGAGCAGTTCTTC. It is translated as CATTGQEGHEQFF.

The gene calls are TRBV5-1 and TRBJ2-5; D is perhaps TRBD2 (6 bases). The V end lost 4 bases, the J end lost 0 bases, and 10 bases lay between the germline ends. Germline values: CDR1 SGHRS, CDR2 YFSETQ. The CDR3 loop spans 14 amino acids. CDR3 sequence reads: CASSPGRYQETQYF. CDR3 coding DNA: TGCGCCAGCAGCCCTGGGAGGTACCAAGAGACCCAGTACTTC.

The chain carries TRBV5-1 and TRBJ2-3; maybe TRBD2 (6 bases). Germline lookup yields CDR1 SGHRS and CDR2 YFSETQ. The CDR3 is 14 amino acids. Trimming took off 6 bases at V and 3 bases at J, with 14 bases between the two ends. CDR3 DNA: TGCGCCAGCACTCGGGACTCGGGGACAGATACGCAGTATTTT. It encodes CASTRDSGTDTQYF.

The chain uses TRBV9 and TRBJ1-1, with D perhaps matching TRBD1 (5 bases). The CDR3 covers 13 residues. CDR1 and CDR2 from the germline V gene are SGDLS and YYNGEE. V lost 4 bases, J lost 4 bases, and 11 bases lay in between. For the CDR3, the DNA is TGTGCCAGCAGCCTCACAGGCGCCACTGAAGCTTTCTTT. It encodes CASSLTGATEAFF.

V and J are TRBV5-1 and TRBJ1-2; 10 bases map to TRBD1. The CDR3 is made up of 15 amino acids. Per the germline V gene, CDR1 is SGHRS and CDR2 is YFSETQ. V trimming: 7 bases; J trimming: 5 bases; junction bases outside the gene matches: 11. Here the CDR3 DNA reads TGCGCCAGCGTCCTTAGTCCGGGACAGGGGTATGGCTACACCTTC. Its protein product is CASVLSPGQGYGYTF.

The chain recombines TRBV6-4 with TRBJ2-7; TRBD2 agrees at 8 bases. Trimming at V came to 4 bases and at J to 2 bases, leaving 7 bases not matched to a gene. CDR1 MRHNA and CDR2 SNTAGT come from the germline V gene. The CDR3 covers 15 residues. The CDR3 DNA reads TGTGCCAGCAGTGTCGAGCGGGGGCAAACCTACGAGCAGTACTTC. It codes for CASSVERGQTYEQYF.

This sequence joins TRBV4-3 and TRBJ2-3; 12 bases line up with TRBD2. The ends lost 1 base at V and 3 bases at J; junction bases unmatched: 8. The CDR3 spans 18 residues. Germline V lookup: CDR1 LGHNA, CDR2 YSLEER. CDR3 sequence: CASSQGLAGAAGTDTQYF. CDR3 bases: TGCGCCAGCAGCCAAGGACTAGCGGGGGCCGCTGGGACAGATACGCAGTATTTT.

This chain joins TRBV15 and TRBJ2-5; a weak D match, TRBD1 (6 bases). V gave up 0 bases and J gave up 2 bases, with 10 bases separating them. Germline values: CDR1 LNHNV, CDR2 YYDKDF (reference sequence). The CDR3 consists of 15 residues. CDR3 in DNA: TGTGCCACCAGCAGAGATATAGGACAGCAAGAGACCCAGTACTTC. Translated: CATSRDIGQQETQYF.

The rearrangement uses TRBV20-1 and TRBJ1-2, with 8 bases identical to TRBD1. Unmatched junction bases numbered 6, after V lost 5 bases and J lost 4 bases. The germline V gene encodes CDR1 DFQATT and CDR2 SNEGSKA (reference sequence). The CDR3 has 13 residues. The CDR3 loop is CSAGDRGGYGYTF. In DNA, the CDR3 is TGCAGTGCTGGTGACAGGGGCGGCTATGGCTACACCTTC.

The gene calls are TRBV19 and TRBJ2-7, with 16 bases lining up with TRBD2. The length of the CDR3 is 16 residues. J lost 5 bases, V lost 5 bases, and 6 bases had no gene match. The germline V gene encodes CDR1 LNHDA and CDR2 SQIVND (reference sequence). The CDR3 DNA sequence: TGTGCCAGTAGTCCGCGGGGACTAGCGGGGGGGAACGAGCAGTACTTC. This sequence encodes CASSPRGLAGGNEQYF.

The genes are TRBV7-8 and TRBJ2-7, with TRBD2 matching over 10 bases. The CDR3 is 16 residues long. Germline CDR1 SGHVS, CDR2 FQNEAQ. V lost 5 bases, J lost 6 bases, and 13 bases stayed unmatched. The CDR3 region has the DNA TGTGCCAGCAGCCGAGAAGGACTAGCGGACTCGGGCGAGCAGTACTTC. Its protein is CASSREGLADSGEQYF.

The gene calls are TRBV7-9 and TRBJ1-2; 7 bases align to TRBD1. Germline values: CDR1 SEHNR, CDR2 FQNEAQ (reference sequence). This CDR3 has 14 residues. Trimming removed 4 bases from V and 4 bases from J; junction bases left unmatched: 6. CDR3 in amino acids: CASSYQTGLYGYTF. CDR3 sequence (DNA): TGTGCCAGCAGCTACCAGACAGGGCTCTATGGCTACACCTTC.

The rearrangement links TRBV7-2 to TRBJ2-1; D gene ambiguous. The CDR3 totals 13 residues. CDR1 and CDR2 from the germline V gene are SGHTA and FQGNSA. Trimming took off 6 bases at V and 9 bases at J, with 15 bases between the two ends. In DNA form, the CDR3 reads TGTGCCAGCAGGGTGCCCCCCGACTCTGAGCAGTTCTTC. Translating it yields CASRVPPDSEQFF.

V usage is TRBV10-3 and J usage is TRBJ1-2; perhaps TRBD1 as D (6 bases). The CDR3 is 13 residues long. V was trimmed by 6 bases and J by 4 bases, leaving 12 bases between them. Germline loops: CDR1 ENHRY, CDR2 SYGVKD. The CDR3 here is CAISYRERYGYTF. In nucleotides, the CDR3 is TGTGCCATCAGCTACAGGGAACGCTATGGCTACACCTTC.

The genes are TRBV7-9 and TRBJ1-2; weak D call: TRBD1 (5 bases). The CDR3 runs 14 residues. The germline V gene encodes CDR1 SEHNR and CDR2 FQNEAQ (reference sequence). V was pared by 4 bases and J by 6 bases, with 15 bases between. In DNA form, the CDR3 reads TGTGCCAGCAGCTCGACAGTACTCGGAAATGGCTACACCTTC. Protein: CASSSTVLGNGYTF.